This entry features one T cell receptor beta chain sequence. The source of the sample is a study of blood T cell repertoires in COVID-19. Sequencing was performed with immunoSEQ multiplex PCR; in TCRdb, only in-frame clones are kept and a portion is missing. The sample holds roughly 300,000 clones, approximately 81% seen once. The CDR3 runs to 12 residues. Germline V gene lookup returns CDR1 LGHDT and CDR2 YNNKEL (reference sequence). V was clipped by 4 bases and J by 5 bases, with 8 bases between them. This receptor was obtained from a woman aged 60-75 years with active or convalescent COVID-19. The sequenced sample consisted of peripheral blood. This chain uses TRBV3-1 (or the pseudogene TRBV3-2) with TRBJ2-5; TRBD1 might be the D (5 bases). The chain's CDR3 is CASSLAGETQYF. Written as DNA, the CDR3 is TGTGCCAGCAGCCTGGCAGGGGAGACCCAGTACTTC.